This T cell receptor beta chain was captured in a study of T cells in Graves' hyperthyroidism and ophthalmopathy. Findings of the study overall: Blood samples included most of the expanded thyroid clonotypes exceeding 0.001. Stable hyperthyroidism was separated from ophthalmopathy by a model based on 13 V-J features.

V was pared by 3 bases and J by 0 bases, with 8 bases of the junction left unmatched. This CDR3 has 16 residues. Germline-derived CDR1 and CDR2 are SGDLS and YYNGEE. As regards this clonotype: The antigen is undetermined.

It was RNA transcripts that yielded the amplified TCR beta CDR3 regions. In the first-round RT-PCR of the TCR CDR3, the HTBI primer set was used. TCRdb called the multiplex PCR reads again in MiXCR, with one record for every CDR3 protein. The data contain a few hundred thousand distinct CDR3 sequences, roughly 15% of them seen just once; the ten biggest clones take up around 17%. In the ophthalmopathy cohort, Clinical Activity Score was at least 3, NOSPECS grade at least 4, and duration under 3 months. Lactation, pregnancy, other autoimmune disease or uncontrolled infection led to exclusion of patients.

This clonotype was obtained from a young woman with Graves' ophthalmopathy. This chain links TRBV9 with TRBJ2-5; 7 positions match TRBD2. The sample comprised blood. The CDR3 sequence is CASSARASGYQETQYF. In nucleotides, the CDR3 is TGTGCCAGCAGCGCCCGGGCTAGCGGTTACCAAGAGACCCAGTACTTC.